The present entry profiles one TCR beta chain with its context. This sample was taken from a study of blood T cell repertoires in COVID-19. V lost 4 bases and J lost 6, with 9 bases in between. The CDR3 consists of 12 residues. Germline CDR1 is SQVTM and CDR2 is ANQGSEA. Profiled with immunoSEQ multiplex PCR; TCRdb holds only in-frame clones, not every one. This table has 200,000 to 300,000 clones, 86% appearing once. This rearrangement joins TRBV29-1 to TRBJ1-4; the D is unclear. The source of this sequence is a woman older than 75 with COVID-19, enrolled during active disease. Sequencing was performed on peripheral blood. CDR3 protein: CSVAGNDEKLFF. Here the CDR3 DNA reads TGCAGCGTTGCCGGGAATGATGAAAAACTGTTTTTT. Together with reference TRBV29-1 and TRBJ1-4, the CDR3 gives the full variable domain: SAVISQKPSRDICQRGTSLTIQCQVDSQVTMMFWYRQQPGQSLTLIATANQGSEATYESGFVIDKFPISRPNLTFSTLTVSNMSPEDSSIYLCSVAGNDEKLFFGSGTQLSVL.